This T cell receptor (beta chain) was identified in a study of T cell repertoires in cytomegalovirus infection. Across the whole study: CMV infection together with matching HLA type was indicated by public TCR beta signatures. Overall study results and limits: The ex vivo response showed dominance by HLA-C-restricted CMV-specific TCR beta clonotypes. CMV carriers with the relevant HLA were identified by cumulative public TCR beta family frequency.

Germline V CDR1 and CDR2: SGHVS, FNYEAQ. The CDR3 has 15 residues. V lost 1 base and J lost 0, with 10 bases in between. TCRdb re-called the reads with MiXCR, one entry per CDR3 protein. Among approximately 400,000 distinct CDR3 sequences listed, under 40% were seen once. In this sample, this clonotype turned up a few times. Its target is unknown. Sequenced input: PBMCs. The TCR comes from a human donor in good health (CMV status not recorded). Some clones in this sample may be carry-over from other donors' samples. V usage is TRBV7-6 and J usage is TRBJ2-7; perhaps TRBD2 as D (6 bases). The CDR3 loop reads CASSLGAGISYEQYF. DNA for the CDR3: TGTGCCAGCAGCTTAGGCGCGGGGATCTCCTACGAGCAGTACTTC. Complete variable domain (other parts from reference TRBV7-6 and TRBJ2-7): GAGVSQSPRYKVTKRGQDVALRCDPISGHVSLYWYRQALGQGPEFLTYFNYEAQQDKSGLPNDRFSAERPEGSISTLTIQRTEQRDSAMYRCASSLGAGISYEQYFGPGTRLTVT.